This TCR beta chain was obtained from a study of T-cell reconstitution after alpha-beta-depleted transplantation in children. TCRbeta library construction was performed incorporating unique molecular identifiers. Using its own MiXCR run on the PCR reads, TCRdb lists one record per CDR3 protein. The profile shows about 200,000 distinct CDR3 sequences, approximately 7% of them singletons. This clonotype has a count of ten or more. Its antigen is still unknown. Deletions cut 6 bases from V and 3 bases from J, with 11 bases between. Germline CDR1 reads GTSNPN; CDR2 reads SVGIG (reference sequence). The CDR3 is 12 residues long. Overall study findings and caveats: Expanded graft clones, several hundred of them, were reportedly the source of alpha-beta T cells about two months after transplant. Some patients' high day-60 TCRbeta diversity was traced to surviving recipient T cells and thymic progenitors.

The material was PBMCs, obtained before TCRalphabeta/CD19-depleted stem cell transplant. The chain combines TRBV30 with TRBJ1-1, with D perhaps TRBD1 (6 bases). The source is a boy aged 2 to 10 with acute lymphoblastic leukemia, due to receive a stem cell transplant. In nucleotides, the CDR3 is TGTGCCTGCCGACAGGATGACACTGAAGCTTTCTTT. This codes for CACRQDDTEAFF.